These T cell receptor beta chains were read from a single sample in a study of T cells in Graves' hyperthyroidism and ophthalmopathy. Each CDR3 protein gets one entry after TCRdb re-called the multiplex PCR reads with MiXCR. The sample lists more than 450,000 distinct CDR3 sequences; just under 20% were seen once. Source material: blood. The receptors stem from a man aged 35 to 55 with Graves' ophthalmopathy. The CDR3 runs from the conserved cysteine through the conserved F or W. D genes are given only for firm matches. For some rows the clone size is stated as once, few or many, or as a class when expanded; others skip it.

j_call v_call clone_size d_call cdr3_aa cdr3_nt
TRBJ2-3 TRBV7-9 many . CASSLPADTQYF TGTGCCAGCAGCCTCCCTGCAGATACGCAGTATTTT
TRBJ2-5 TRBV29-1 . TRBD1 CSVRQGEETQYF TGCAGCGTCAGACAGGGAGAAGAGACCCAGTACTTC
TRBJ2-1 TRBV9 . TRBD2 CASRVGTSSYNEQFF TGTGCCAGCCGGGTCGGGACTAGCTCCTACAATGAGCAGTTCTTC
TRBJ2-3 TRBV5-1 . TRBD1 CASSSTGQPTDTRYF TGCGCCAGCAGCTCGACAGGGCAACCGACAGATACGCGGTATTTT
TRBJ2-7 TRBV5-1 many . CATFGPRPEQYF TGCGCCACCTTCGGGCCGAGACCCGAGCAGTACTTC
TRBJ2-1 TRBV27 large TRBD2 CASSSGMFRTNEQFF TGTGCCAGCAGTAGCGGGATGTTTCGAACGAATGAGCAGTTCTTC
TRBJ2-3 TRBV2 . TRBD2 CASSQGGRLAVTDTQYF TGCGCCAGCAGCCAAGGGGGGCGACTAGCGGTCACAGATACGCAGTATTTT
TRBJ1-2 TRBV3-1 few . CASSQDSRGSRANYGYTF TGTGCCAGCAGCCAAGACTCCAGGGGATCCCGAGCTAACTATGGCTACACCTTC
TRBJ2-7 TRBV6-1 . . CATTNPGNYEQYF TGTGCCACTACCAACCCGGGAAACTACGAGCAGTACTTC
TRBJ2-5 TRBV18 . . CASSLAAQETQYF TGTGCCAGCTCACTAGCGGCTCAAGAGACCCAGTACTTC
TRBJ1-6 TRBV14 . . CASSQDHPYNSPLHF TGTGCCAGCAGCCAAGATCATCCATATAATTCACCCCTCCACTTT
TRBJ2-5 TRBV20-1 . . CSASPGAETQYF TGCAGTGCTAGTCCGGGGGCAGAGACCCAGTACTTC
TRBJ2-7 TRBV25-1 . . CASSSHLGQNYEQYF TGTGCCAGCAGTTCACACCTCGGACAGAACTACGAGCAGTACTTC
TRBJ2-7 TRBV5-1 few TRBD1 CASSFRIGQGSYEQYF TGCGCCAGCAGCTTCAGGATTGGACAGGGTTCCTACGAGCAGTACTTC
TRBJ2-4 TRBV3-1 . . CASSQGSLDNIQYF TGTGCCAGCAGCCAAGGTTCACTCGATAACATTCAGTACTTC
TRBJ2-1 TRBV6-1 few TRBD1 CATKQGGTYNEQFF TGTGCCACTAAACAAGGGGGCACATACAATGAGCAGTTCTTC
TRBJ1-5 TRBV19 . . CASSIRGGFGQPQHF TGTGCCAGTAGTATACGTGGGGGGTTCGGACAGCCCCAGCATTTT
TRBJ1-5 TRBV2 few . CASSVQDGLNQPQHF TGTGCCAGCAGTGTTCAGGACGGACTCAATCAGCCCCAGCATTTT
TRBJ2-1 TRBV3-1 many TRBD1 CASSQLPGTVYNEQFF TGTGCCAGCAGCCAACTACCCGGGACAGTGTACAATGAGCAGTTCTTC
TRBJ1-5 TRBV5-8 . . CASSLIGGGGNQPQHF TGTGCCAGCAGCTTGATAGGGGGTGGTGGCAATCAGCCCCAGCATTTT
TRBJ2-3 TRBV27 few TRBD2 CASSSPRGSGRATDTQYF TGTGCCAGCAGTTCACCCCGTGGTAGCGGGAGGGCGACAGATACGCAGTATTTT
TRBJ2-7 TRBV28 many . CASRSGAHYEQYF TGTGCCAGCAGGAGCGGAGCCCACTACGAGCAGTACTTC
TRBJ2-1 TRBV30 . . CAWRASYNERFF TGTGCCTGGAGGGCCAGCTACAATGAGCGGTTCTTC
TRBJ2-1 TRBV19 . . CASSNGADSYNEQFF TGTGCCAGTAGTAATGGGGCGGACTCCTACAATGAGCAGTTCTTC
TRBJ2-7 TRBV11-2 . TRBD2 CASGYPPTGTSGGAAGEQYF TGTGCCAGCGGATACCCCCCTACCGGGACTAGCGGGGGGGCCGCTGGCGAGCAGTACTTC
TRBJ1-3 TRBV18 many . CASSPNGQTSGNTIYF TGTGCCAGCTCACCAAACGGACAGACCTCTGGAAACACCATATATTTT
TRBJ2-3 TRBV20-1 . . CSASQGGRYF TGCAGTGCTAGTCAGGGGGGAAGGTATTTT
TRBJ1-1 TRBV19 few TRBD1 CASTTRGDTEAFF TGTGCCAGTACTACCAGGGGGGACACTGAAGCTTTCTTT
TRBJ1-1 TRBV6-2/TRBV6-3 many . CASSITGISNTEAFF TGTGCCAGCAGCATTACAGGAATATCGAACACTGAAGCTTTCTTT
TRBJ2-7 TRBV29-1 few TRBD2 CSVEGLAGSYEQYF TGCAGCGTTGAAGGACTAGCGGGCTCCTACGAGCAGTACTTC
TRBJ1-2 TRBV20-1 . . CSARGGPGNYGYTF TGCAGTGCTAGAGGGGGTCCAGGGAACTATGGCTACACCTTC
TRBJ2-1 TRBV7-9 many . CASSDRLYDEQFF TGTGCCAGCAGTGACCGACTATATGATGAGCAGTTCTTC
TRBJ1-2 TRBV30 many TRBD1 CAWSRTGLSNYGYTF TGTGCCTGGAGCCGGACAGGGCTATCTAACTATGGCTACACCTTC
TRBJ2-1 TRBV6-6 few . CASSYGGTDNEQFF TGTGCCAGCAGTTACGGGGGGACAGACAATGAGCAGTTCTTC
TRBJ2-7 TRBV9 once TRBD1 CASSVGGWQGDHEQYF TGTGCCAGCAGCGTAGGGGGGTGGCAGGGGGACCACGAGCAGTACTTC
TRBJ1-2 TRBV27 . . CASSLQPVQGSYGYTF TGTGCCAGCAGTTTACAACCGGTACAGGGATCCTATGGCTACACCTTC
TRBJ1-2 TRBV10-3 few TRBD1 CAISDTQGGYGYTF TGTGCCATCAGTGACACACAGGGGGGCTATGGCTACACCTTC
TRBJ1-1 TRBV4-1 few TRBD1 CASSRNDRGGTEAFF TGCGCCAGCAGCCGCAACGACAGGGGGGGCACTGAAGCTTTCTTT
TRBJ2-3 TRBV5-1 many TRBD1 CASSPKGASYTDTQYF TGCGCCAGCAGCCCGAAGGGGGCTTCTTACACAGATACGCAGTATTTT
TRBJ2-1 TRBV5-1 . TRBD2 CASSFKTSGLYNEQFF TGCGCCAGCAGCTTCAAAACTAGCGGGTTATACAATGAGCAGTTCTTC
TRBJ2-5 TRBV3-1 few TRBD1 CASSPGQGVGETQYF TGTGCCAGCAGCCCCGGACAGGGGGTGGGAGAGACCCAGTACTTC
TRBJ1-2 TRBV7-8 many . CASSLGGGANYGYTF TGTGCCAGCAGCTTAGGGGGCGGGGCTAACTATGGCTACACCTTC
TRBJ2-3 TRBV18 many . CASSPLEVMYADTQYF TGTGCCAGCTCACCATTAGAGGTTATGTATGCAGATACGCAGTATTTT
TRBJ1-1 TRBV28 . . CASSLLSSNTEAFF TGTGCCAGCAGTTTACTCAGCTCGAACACTGAAGCTTTCTTT
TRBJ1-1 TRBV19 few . CASTGWGNPEAFF TGTGCCAGTACTGGGTGGGGGAACCCTGAAGCTTTCTTT
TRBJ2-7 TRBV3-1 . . CASSQIDEQYF TGTGCCAGCAGCCAGATAGATGAGCAGTACTTC
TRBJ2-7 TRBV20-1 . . CSARDPPEQYF TGCAGTGCTAGAGACCCCCCCGAGCAGTACTTC
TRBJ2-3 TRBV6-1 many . CASSEGARTDTQYF TGTGCCAGCAGTGAAGGGGCCCGCACAGATACGCAGTATTTT
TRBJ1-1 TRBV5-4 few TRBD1 CASSLGELGTGSRWTEAFF TGTGCCAGCAGCTTGGGAGAGCTTGGGACAGGGTCGCGCTGGACTGAAGCTTTCTTT
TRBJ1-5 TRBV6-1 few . CASSEIVRGGLGGQPQHF TGTGCCAGCAGTGAAATTGTCAGAGGAGGTCTAGGCGGGCAGCCCCAGCATTTT
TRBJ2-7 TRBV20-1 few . CSARALFRNYEQYF TGCAGTGCTAGGGCGCTTTTCCGGAACTACGAGCAGTACTTC